The T cell receptor (beta chain) described here comes from a study of MAIT cells during Salmonella Paratyphi A infection (dated by TCRdb to the late 2010s). Turning to this clonotype: Its cognate antigen has yet to be identified. Base-call qualities are not available, and no considerably larger clone is one nucleotide away.

The CDR3 holds 15 amino acids from the cysteine to the phenylalanine. Only the CDR3 region is kept as DNA, spanning 45 bases read in frame from base 1. Looking up the germline V gene (reference sequence) yields CDR1 LNHNV and CDR2 YYDKDF. For this chain, trimming is 0 bases at the V end and 4 bases at the J end, and the number of junction bases without a gene match is 1. This sample's time point label indicates: healthy control first sampling. MAIT cells were defined as Valpha7.2+ CD161+ T cells and were identified and sorted by flow cytometry. Laboratory volunteers or leukocyte cones from the national blood and transplant service were used as healthy adult controls. For RNA extraction, roughly 5,000 to 11,000 MAIT cells from each sample were sorted straight into RNAqueous-Micro lysis buffer. As a control for MAIT repertoire stability, unchallenged healthy controls were sampled twice, around 19 days apart. Lymphoprep gradient centrifugation was used to isolate peripheral blood mononuclear cells from blood samples and leukocyte cones. Cell sorting used a BD FACSAria Fusion or BD FACSAria III sorter.

The library was made by 5' RACE. TCRbeta was amplified in two rounds of PCR using Phusion High-Fidelity polymerase, and the primers added sample-specific barcodes. TCRbeta libraries were made through template-switch cDNA synthesis using SMARTScribe reverse transcriptase and a TRBC-specific primer. After barcoding, samples were pooled and then prepared using the NEBNext Ultra DNA Library Prep Kit for Illumina. Sequencing of the libraries took place on an Illumina MiSeq using the MiSeq reagent kit v2, 300 cycles. In the authors' own workflow: Reads were demultiplexed by barcode with Jemultiplexer and aligned with MiTCR using default parameters. Non-functional sequences were filtered out with VDJtools, and clonotypes were defined by amino acid sequence, with frequencies based on assigned sequence reads. In the clonal space homeostasis analysis, clonotypes were binned by frequency as over-represented (0.05-1), large, medium and small. In-frame beta chains were kept once TCRdb had trimmed the public reads at Q25 with fastp and called clones with MiXCR. A single entry per CDR3 protein holds the most common genes and DNA from its merged rows. These V and J calls originate from TCRdb's pipeline instead of the authors' own analysis. For this sample there are hundreds of distinct CDR3 sequences; 35% to 45% appear just once. The top ten clones comprise roughly 60% of the sample.

The research as a whole found: MAIT cell TRBV usage was oligoclonal with a preference for TRBV20 and TRBV6, and infection did not appear to change this usage. Although the availability of volunteer samples limited sample sizes, the sizes were judged adequate for detecting differences between groups. Compared with healthy controls, diagnosed volunteers had more expansion or contraction among the top five MAIT clonotypes (about 0.5 versus 0.13), suggesting that infection reshaped the repertoire.

Sequenced input: MAIT cells from blood. The receptor was isolated from an adult in good health. The V gene is TRBV15 and the J gene is TRBJ2-3; 10 of the junction bases match TRBD2. The CDR3 protein sequence reads: CATSRETSGPDTQYF. The nucleotides are TGTGCCACCAGCAGAGAGACTAGCGGGCCAGATACGCAGTATTTT.